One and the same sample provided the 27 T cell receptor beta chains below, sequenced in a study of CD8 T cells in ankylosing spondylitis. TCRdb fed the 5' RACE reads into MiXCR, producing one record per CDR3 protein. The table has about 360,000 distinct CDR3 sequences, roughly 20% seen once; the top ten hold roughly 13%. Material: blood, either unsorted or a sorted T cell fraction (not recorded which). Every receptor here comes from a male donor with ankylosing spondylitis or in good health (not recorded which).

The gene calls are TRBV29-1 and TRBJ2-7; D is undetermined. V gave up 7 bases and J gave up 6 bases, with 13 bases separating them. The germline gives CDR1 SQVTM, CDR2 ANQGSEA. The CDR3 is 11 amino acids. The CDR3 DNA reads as TGCAGCGCCGAAGGAGATGGCGAGCAGTACTTC. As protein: CSAEGDGEQYF.

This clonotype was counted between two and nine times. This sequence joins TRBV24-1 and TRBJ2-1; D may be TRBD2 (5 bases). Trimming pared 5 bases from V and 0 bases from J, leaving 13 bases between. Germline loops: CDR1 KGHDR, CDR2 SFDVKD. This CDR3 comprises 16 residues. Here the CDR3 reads CATSAGKLSSYNEQFF. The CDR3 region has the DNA TGTGCCACCAGTGCGGGGAAGCTGAGCTCCTACAATGAGCAGTTCTTC.

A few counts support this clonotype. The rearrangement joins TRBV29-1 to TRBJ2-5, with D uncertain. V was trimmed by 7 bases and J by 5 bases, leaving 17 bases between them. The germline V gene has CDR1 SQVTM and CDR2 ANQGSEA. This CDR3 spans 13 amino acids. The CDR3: CSALHPLEETQYF. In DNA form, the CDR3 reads TGCAGCGCCCTTCACCCCCTGGAGGAGACCCAGTACTTC.

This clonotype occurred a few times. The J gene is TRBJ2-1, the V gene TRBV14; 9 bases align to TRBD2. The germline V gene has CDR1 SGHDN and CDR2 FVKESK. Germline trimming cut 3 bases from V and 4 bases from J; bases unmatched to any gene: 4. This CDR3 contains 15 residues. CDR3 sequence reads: CASSQRLADYNEQFF. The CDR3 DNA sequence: TGTGCCAGCAGCCAGAGACTAGCGGATTACAATGAGCAGTTCTTC.

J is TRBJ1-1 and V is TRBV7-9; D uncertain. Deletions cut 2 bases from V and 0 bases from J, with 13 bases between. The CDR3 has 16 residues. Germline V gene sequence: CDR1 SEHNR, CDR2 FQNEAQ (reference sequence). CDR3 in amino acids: CASSLLSGGMNTEAFF. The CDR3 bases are TGTGCCAGCAGCTTATTGTCAGGAGGCATGAACACTGAAGCTTTCTTT. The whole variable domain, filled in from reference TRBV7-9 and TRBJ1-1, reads DTGVSQNPRHKITKRGQNVTFRCDPISEHNRLYWYRQTLGQGPEFLTYFQNEAQLEKSRLLSDRFSAERPKGSFSTLEIQRTEQGDSAMYLCASSLLSGGMNTEAFFGQGTRLTVV.

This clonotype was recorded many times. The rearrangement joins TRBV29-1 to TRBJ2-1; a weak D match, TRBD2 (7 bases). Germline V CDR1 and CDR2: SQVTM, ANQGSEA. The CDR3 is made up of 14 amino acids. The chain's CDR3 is CRGGLYPSYNEQFF. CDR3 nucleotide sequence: TGCAGGGGGGGGCTCTACCCCTCCTACAATGAGCAGTTCTTC.

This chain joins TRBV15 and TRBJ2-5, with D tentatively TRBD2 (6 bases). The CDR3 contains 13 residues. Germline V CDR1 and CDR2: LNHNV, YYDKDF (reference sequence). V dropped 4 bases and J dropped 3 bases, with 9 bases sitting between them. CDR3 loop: CATSIPGEETQYF. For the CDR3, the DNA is TGTGCCACCAGCATTCCGGGGGAAGAGACCCAGTACTTC.

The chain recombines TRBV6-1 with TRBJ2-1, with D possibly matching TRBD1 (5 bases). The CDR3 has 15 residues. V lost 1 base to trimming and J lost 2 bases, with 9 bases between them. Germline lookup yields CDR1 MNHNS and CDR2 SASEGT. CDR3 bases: TGTGCCAGCAGTGAAGGGCCAGGGACCTACAATGAGCAGTTCTTC. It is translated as CASSEGPGTYNEQFF.

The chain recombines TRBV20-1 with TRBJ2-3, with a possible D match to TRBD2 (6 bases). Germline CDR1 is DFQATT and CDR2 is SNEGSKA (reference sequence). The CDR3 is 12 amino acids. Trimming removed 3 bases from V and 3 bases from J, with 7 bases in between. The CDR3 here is CSAREGTDTQYF. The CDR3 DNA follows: TGCAGTGCTAGGGAGGGTACAGATACGCAGTATTTT.

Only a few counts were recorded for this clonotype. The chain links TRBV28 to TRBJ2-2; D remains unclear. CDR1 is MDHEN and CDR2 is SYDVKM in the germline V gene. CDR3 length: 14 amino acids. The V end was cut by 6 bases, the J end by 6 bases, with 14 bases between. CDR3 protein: CASSSRRTPGELFF. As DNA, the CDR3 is TGTGCCAGCAGCTCTCGAAGGACGCCCGGGGAGCTGTTTTTT.

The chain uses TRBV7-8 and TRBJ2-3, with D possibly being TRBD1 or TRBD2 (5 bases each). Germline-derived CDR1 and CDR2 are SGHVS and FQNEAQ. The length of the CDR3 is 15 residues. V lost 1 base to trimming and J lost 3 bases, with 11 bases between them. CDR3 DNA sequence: TGTGCCAGCAGCTTAGGGGGGAAGGGGACAGATACGCAGTATTTT. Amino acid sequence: CASSLGGKGTDTQYF.

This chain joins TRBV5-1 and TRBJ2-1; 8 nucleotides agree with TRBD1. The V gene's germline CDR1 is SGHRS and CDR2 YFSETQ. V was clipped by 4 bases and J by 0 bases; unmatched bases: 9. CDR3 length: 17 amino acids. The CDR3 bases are TGCGCCAGCAGCCCTACAGGGGGAGCGGACTCCTACAATGAGCAGTTCTTC. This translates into CASSPTGGADSYNEQFF.

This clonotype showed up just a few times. The CDR3 region is CASTGGGSTEAFF. The CDR3 DNA reads TGTGCCAGCACTGGAGGGGGATCTACTGAAGCTTTCTTT. This sequence joins TRBV11-2 and TRBJ1-1; D might be TRBD1 (6 bases). Looked up from germline, CDR1 is SGHAT and CDR2 is FQNNGV. This CDR3 has 13 residues. V dropped 7 bases and J dropped 5 bases, with 14 bases sitting between them.

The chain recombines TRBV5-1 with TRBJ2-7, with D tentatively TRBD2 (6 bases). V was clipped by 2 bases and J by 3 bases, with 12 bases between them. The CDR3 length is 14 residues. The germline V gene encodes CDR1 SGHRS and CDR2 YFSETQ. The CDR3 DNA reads TGCGCCAGCAGCTTCGGCGGGGTACACTACGAGCAGTACTTC. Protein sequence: CASSFGGVHYEQYF. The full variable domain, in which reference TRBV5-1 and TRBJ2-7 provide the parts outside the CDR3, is KAGVTQTPRYLIKTRGQQVTLSCSPISGHRSVSWYQQTPGQGLQFLFEYFSETQRNKGNFPGRFSGRQFSNSRSEMNVSTLELGDSALYLCASSFGGVHYEQYFGPGTRLTVT.

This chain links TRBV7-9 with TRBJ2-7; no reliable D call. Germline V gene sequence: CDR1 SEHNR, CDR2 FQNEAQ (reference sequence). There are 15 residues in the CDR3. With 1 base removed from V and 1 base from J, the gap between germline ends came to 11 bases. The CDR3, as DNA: TGTGCCAGCAGCTTAGATGGGATTTTATCCTACGAGCAGTACTTC. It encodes CASSLDGILSYEQYF. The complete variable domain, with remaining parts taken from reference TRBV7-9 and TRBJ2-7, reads DTGVSQNPRHKITKRGQNVTFRCDPISEHNRLYWYRQTLGQGPEFLTYFQNEAQLEKSRLLSDRFSAERPKGSFSTLEIQRTEQGDSAMYLCASSLDGILSYEQYFGPGTRLTVT.

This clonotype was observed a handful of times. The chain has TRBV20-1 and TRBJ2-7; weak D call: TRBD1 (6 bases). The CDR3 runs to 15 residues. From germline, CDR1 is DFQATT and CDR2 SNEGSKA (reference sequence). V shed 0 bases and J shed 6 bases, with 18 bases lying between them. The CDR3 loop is CSARDLLGTGSEQYF. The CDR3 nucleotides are TGCAGTGCTAGAGATCTTTTGGGTACAGGGAGCGAGCAGTACTTC.

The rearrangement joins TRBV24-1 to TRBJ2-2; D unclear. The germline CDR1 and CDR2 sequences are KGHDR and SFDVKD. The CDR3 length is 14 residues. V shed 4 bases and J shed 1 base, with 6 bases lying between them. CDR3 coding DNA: TGTGCCACCAGTGACTCCGGGAACACCGGGGAGCTGTTTTTT. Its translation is CATSDSGNTGELFF.

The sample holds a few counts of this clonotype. The CDR3 DNA reads as TGTGCCAGCAGTTTATTTTCAGGGGGCAATTCACCCCTCCACTTT. It codes for CASSLFSGGNSPLHF. J is TRBJ1-6 and V is TRBV27, with 8 nucleotides matching TRBD1. CDR1 and CDR2 (germline): MNHEY, SMNVEV (reference sequence). Losses at the gene ends were 1 base for V and 7 bases for J; bases not matched to a gene: 3. The CDR3 spans 15 residues.

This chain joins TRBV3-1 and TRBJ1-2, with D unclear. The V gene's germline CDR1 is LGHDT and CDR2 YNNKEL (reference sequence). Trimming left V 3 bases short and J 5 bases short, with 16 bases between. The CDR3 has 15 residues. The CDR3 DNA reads TGTGCCAGCAGCCACACCGACTGGAGCGTTTATGGCTACACCTTC. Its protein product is CASSHTDWSVYGYTF.

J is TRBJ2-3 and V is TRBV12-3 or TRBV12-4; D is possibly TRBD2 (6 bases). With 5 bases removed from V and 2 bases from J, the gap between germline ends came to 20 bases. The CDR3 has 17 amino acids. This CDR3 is CASSPGRDSLITDTQYF. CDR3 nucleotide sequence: TGTGCCAGCAGTCCCGGCCGGGACTCATTAATCACAGATACGCAGTATTTT.

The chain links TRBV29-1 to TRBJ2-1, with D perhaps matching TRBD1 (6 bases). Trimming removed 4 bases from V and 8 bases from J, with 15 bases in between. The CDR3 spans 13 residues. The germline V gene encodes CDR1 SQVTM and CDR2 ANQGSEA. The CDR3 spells CSVVWGRIYEQFF. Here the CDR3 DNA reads TGCAGCGTTGTGTGGGGGCGGATCTATGAGCAGTTCTTC.

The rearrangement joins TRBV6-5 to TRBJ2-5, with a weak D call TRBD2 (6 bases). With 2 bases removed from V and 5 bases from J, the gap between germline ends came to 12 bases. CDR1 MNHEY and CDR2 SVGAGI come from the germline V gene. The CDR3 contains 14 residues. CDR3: CASSYGGVRETQYF. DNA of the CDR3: TGTGCCAGCAGTTACGGAGGGGTTAGGGAGACCCAGTACTTC.

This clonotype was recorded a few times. CDR3 loop: CASSPTPLAGSGELFF. The CDR3, as DNA: TGTGCCAGCAGTCCAACCCCACTAGCGGGGAGCGGGGAGCTGTTTTTT. The rearrangement uses TRBV27 and TRBJ2-2; 10 bases line up with TRBD2. The CDR3 has 16 amino acids. Germline assignment: CDR1 MNHEY and CDR2 SMNVEV (reference sequence). V was clipped by 5 bases and J by 7 bases; unmatched bases: 10.

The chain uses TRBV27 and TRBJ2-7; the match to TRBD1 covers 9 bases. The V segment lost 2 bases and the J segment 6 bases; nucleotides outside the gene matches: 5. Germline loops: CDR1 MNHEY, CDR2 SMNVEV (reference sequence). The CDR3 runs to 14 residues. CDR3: CASSLGTGLGEQYF. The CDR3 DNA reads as TGTGCCAGCAGTTTAGGGACAGGGTTGGGCGAGCAGTACTTC.

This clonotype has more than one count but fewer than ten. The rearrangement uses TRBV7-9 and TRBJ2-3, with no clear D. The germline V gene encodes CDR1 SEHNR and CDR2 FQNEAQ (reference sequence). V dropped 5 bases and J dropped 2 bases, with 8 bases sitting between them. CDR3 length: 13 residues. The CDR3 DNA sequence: TGTGCCAGCAGCCCACGAATCACAGATACGCAGTATTTT. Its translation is CASSPRITDTQYF. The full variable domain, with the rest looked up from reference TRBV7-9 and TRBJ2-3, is DTGVSQNPRHKITKRGQNVTFRCDPISEHNRLYWYRQTLGQGPEFLTYFQNEAQLEKSRLLSDRFSAERPKGSFSTLEIQRTEQGDSAMYLCASSPRITDTQYFGPGTRLTVL.

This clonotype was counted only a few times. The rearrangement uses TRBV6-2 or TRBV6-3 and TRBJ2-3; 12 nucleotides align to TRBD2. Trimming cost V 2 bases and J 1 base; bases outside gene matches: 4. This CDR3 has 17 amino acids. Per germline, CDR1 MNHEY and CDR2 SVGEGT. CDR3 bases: TGTGCCAGCAGTTACGGGAGACTAGCGGGGGGCACAGATACGCAGTATTTT. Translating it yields CASSYGRLAGGTDTQYF.

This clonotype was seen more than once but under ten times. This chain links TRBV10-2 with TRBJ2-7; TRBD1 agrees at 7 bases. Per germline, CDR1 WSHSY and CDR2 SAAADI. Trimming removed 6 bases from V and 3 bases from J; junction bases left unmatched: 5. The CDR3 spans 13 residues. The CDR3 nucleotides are TGCGCCAGCAGAACCGGGACAGTCTACGAGCAGTACTTC. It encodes CASRTGTVYEQYF.